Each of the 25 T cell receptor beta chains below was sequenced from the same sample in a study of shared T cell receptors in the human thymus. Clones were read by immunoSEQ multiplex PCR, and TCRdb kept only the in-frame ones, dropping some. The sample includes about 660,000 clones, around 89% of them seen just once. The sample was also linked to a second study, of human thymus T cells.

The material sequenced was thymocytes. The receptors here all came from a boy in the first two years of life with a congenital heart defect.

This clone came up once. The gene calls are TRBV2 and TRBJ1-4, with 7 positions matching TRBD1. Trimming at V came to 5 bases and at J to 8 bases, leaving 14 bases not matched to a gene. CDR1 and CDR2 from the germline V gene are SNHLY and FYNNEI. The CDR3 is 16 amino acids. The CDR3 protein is CASSSYTRDSGEKLFF. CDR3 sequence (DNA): TGTGCCAGCAGTTCATATACCCGGGACAGTGGAGAAAAACTGTTTTTT.

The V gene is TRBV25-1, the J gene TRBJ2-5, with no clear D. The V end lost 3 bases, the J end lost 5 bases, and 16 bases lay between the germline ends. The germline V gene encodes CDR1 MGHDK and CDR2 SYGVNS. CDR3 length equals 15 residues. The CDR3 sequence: CASSDGLNSSETQYF. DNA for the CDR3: TGTGCCAGCAGTGATGGTTTGAACAGTTCCGAGACCCAGTACTTC.

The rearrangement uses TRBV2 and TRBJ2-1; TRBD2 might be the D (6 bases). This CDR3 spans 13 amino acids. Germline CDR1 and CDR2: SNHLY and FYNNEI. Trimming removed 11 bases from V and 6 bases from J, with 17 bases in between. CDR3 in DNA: TGTGCCCCAGAGAGGGGACTCACCAATGAGCAGTTCTTC. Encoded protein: CAPERGLTNEQFF.

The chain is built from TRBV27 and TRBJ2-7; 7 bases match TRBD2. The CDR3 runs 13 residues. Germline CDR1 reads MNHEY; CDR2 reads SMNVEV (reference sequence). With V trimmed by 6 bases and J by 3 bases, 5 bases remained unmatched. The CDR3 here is CASRAGLYYEQYF. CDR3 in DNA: TGTGCCAGCAGGGCGGGACTATACTACGAGCAGTACTTC.

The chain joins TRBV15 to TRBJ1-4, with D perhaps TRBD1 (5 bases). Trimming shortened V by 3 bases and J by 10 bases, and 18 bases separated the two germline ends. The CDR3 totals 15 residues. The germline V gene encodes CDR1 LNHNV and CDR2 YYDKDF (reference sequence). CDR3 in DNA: TGTGCCACCAGCAGCCCACAGGCTTCTACCGGAAAACTGTTTTTT. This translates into CATSSPQASTGKLFF.

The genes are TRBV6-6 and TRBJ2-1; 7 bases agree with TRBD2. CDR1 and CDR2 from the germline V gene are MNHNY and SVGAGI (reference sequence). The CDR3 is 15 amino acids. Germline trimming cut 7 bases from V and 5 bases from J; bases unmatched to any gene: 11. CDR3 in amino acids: CASTSLASGDNEQFF. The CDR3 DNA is TGTGCCAGCACCTCGTTGGCTAGCGGCGACAATGAGCAGTTCTTC.

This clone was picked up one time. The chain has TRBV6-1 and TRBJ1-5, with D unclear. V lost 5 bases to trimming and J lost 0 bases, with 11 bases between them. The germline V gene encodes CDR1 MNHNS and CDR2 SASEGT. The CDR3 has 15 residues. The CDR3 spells CASSSQRYSNQPQHF. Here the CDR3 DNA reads TGTGCCAGCAGTTCGCAACGGTATAGCAATCAGCCCCAGCATTTT.

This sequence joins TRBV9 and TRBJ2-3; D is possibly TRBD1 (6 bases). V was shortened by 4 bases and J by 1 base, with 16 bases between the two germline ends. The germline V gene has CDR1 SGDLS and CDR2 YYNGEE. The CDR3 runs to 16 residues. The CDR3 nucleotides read TGTGCCAGCAGCTCGAAGGTGGGGGCGGGCACAGATACGCAGTATTTT. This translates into CASSSKVGAGTDTQYF.

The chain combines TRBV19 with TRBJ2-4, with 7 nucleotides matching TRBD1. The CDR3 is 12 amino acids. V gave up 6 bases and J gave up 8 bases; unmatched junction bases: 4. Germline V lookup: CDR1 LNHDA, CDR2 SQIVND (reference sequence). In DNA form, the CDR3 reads TGTGCCAGTAGCCGACAGGGTTACATTCAGTACTTC. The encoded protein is CASSRQGYIQYF. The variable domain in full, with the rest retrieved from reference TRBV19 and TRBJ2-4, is DGGITQSPKYLFRKEGQNVTLSCEQNLNHDAMYWYRQDPGQGLRLIYYSQIVNDFQKGDIAEGYSVSREKKESFPLTVTSAQKNPTAFYLCASSRQGYIQYFGAGTRLSVL.

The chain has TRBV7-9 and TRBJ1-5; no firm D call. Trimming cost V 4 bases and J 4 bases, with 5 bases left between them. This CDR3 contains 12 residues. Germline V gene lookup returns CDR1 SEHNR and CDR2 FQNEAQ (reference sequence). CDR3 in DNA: TGTGCCAGCAGCTCCCCTAATCAGCCCCAGCATTTT. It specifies CASSSPNQPQHF.

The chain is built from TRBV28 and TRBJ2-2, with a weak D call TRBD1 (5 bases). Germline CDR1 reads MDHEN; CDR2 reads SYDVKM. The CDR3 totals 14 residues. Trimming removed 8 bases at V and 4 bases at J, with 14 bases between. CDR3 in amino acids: CASQNPRATGELFF. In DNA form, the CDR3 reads TGTGCCAGCCAAAACCCCAGGGCCACCGGGGAGCTGTTTTTT.

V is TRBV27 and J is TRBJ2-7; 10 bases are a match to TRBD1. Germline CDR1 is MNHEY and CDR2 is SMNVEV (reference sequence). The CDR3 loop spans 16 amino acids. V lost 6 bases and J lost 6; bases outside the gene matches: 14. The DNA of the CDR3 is TGTGCCAGCAGCTTTATATCCCGGACAGGGGGGGGCGAGCAGTACTTC. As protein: CASSFISRTGGGEQYF.

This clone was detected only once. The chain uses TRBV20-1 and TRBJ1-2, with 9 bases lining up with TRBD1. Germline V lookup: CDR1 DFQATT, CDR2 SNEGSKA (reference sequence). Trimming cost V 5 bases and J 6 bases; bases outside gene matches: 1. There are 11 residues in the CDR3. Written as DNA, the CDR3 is TGCAGTGCTTGGGACAGGGATGGCTACACCTTC. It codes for CSAWDRDGYTF.

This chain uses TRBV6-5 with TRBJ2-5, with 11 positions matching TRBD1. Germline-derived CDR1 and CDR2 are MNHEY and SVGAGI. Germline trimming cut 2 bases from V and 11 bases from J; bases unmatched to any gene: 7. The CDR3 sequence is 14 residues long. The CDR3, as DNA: TGTGCCAGCAGTTACGGACAGGGGGCATGGGAGCAGTACTTC. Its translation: CASSYGQGAWEQYF.

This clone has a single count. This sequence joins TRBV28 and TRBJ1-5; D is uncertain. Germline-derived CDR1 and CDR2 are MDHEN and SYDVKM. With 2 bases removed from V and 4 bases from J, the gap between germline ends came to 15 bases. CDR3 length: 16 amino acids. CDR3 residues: CASSLARRRVNQPQHF. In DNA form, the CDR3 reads TGTGCCAGCAGTTTAGCCCGTAGGCGGGTTAATCAGCCCCAGCATTTT.

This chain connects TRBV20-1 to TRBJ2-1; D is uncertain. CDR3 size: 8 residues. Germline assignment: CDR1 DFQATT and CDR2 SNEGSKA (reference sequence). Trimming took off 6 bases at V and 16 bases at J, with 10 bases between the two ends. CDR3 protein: CSAPRPFF. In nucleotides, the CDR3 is TGCAGTGCCCCGAGGCCTTTCTTC.

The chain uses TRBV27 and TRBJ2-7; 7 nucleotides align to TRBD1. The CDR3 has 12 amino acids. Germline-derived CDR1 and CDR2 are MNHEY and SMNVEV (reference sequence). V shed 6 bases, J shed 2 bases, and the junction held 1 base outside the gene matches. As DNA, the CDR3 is TGTGCCAGCAGAGGACAGGCCTACGAGCAGTACTTC. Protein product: CASRGQAYEQYF.

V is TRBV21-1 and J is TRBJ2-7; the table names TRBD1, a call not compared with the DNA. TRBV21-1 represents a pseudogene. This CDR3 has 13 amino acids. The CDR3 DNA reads TGTGCCAGCATCCGGGACAGGGGCTACGAGCAGTACTTC. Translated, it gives CASIRDRGYEQYF.

The CDR3 coding sequence is TGTGCCAGCAGCTCTGGGAGGGCAGCCTACAATGAGCAGTTCTTC. Residues: CASSSGRAAYNEQFF. The chain joins TRBV7-9 to TRBJ2-1, with 7 positions matching TRBD2. V lost 4 bases to trimming and J lost 2 bases; unmatched junction nucleotides: 5. This CDR3 is built from 15 residues. Germline assignment: CDR1 SEHNR and CDR2 FQNEAQ (reference sequence).

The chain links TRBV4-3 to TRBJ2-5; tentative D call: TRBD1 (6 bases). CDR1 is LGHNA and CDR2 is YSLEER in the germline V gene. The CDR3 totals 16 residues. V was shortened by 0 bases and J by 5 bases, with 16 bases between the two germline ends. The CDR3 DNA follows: TGCGCCAGCAGCCAAGATCGGGACAAGTCCGTGGAGACCCAGTACTTC. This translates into CASSQDRDKSVETQYF.

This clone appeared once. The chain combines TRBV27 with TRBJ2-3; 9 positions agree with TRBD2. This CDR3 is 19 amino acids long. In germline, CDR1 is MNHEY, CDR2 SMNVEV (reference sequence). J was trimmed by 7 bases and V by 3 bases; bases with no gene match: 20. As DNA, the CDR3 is TGTGCCAGCAGTTTTTCCGGGGATGCTAGCGGGGCCTCCGGATATACGCAGTATTTT. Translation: CASSFSGDASGASGYTQYF.

CDR3 bases: TGTGCCAGCAGCCCCCTCCCGGGGTCCTACTCTGGGGCCAACGTCCTGACTTTC. As protein: CASSPLPGSYSGANVLTF. This chain joins TRBV11-2 and TRBJ2-6, with D maybe TRBD2 (5 bases). CDR3 length equals 18 residues. Germline lookup yields CDR1 SGHAT and CDR2 FQNNGV. V was trimmed by 5 bases and J by 0 bases, leaving 17 bases between them.

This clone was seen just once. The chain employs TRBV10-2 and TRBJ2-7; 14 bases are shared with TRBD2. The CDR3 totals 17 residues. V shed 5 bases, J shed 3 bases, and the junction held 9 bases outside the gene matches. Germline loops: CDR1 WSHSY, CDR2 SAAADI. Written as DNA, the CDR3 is TGCGCCAGCAGTCCCGGGACTAGCGGGAGCCCAGACTACGAGCAGTACTTC. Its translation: CASSPGTSGSPDYEQYF.

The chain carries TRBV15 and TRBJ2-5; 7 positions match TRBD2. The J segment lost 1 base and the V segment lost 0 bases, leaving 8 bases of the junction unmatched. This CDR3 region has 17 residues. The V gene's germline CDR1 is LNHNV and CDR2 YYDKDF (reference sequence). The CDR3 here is CATSRDGASGPQETQYF. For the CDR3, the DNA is TGTGCCACCAGCAGAGATGGGGCTAGCGGACCCCAAGAGACCCAGTACTTC.

CDR3 loop: CASRTLVAGAANYGYTF. The DNA for the CDR3 is TGTGCCAGCAGGACCCTTGTGGCGGGGGCCGCTAACTATGGCTACACCTTC. The chain couples TRBV5-5 to TRBJ1-2; the D gene is possibly TRBD1 (6 bases). The CDR3 has 17 residues. Trimming pared 5 bases from V and 0 bases from J, leaving 20 bases between. CDR1 SGHKS and CDR2 YYEKEE come from the germline V gene (reference sequence).